At least ten counts were recorded for the clone carrying this T cell receptor (beta chain). Germline V gene lookup returns CDR1 DFQATT and CDR2 SNEGSKA (reference sequence). The CDR3 has 15 residues. V dropped 1 base and J dropped 4 bases, with 16 bases sitting between them. Indicated time point: newly diagnosed GD, antithyroid drugs for less than 3 months. Scientists built the TCR library using RNA that was extracted from PBMCs. The sample originates from a study of regulatory T cells in long-lasting Graves disease. Sequencing libraries for TCR beta were prepared with iRepertoire HTBI primers and Arm-PCR of CDR3 regions. Using its own MiXCR run on the multiplex PCR reads, TCRdb lists one record per CDR3 protein. The sample yields approximately 560,000 distinct CDR3 sequences, 15% to 20% seen once. The same specimen was also included in a second study, on T cells in Graves' hyperthyroidism and ophthalmopathy. From that report: The HTBI primer set drove a first-round RT-PCR of the TCR CDR3.

The chain is built from TRBV20-1 and TRBJ1-1; D remains unclear. The sequence derives from a man younger than 35 with Graves disease. Sequencing was performed on peripheral blood mononuclear cells (PBMCs), taken at new diagnosis, from a patient treated with antithyroid drugs. CDR3 sequence: CSARVDAMRSTEAFF. The CDR3 bases are TGCAGTGCTAGAGTTGACGCCATGCGAAGCACTGAAGCTTTCTTT.